A selection of T cell receptor beta chains follows, all from one sample in a study of CD8 T cells in Susac syndrome. From the immunoSEQ multiplex PCR reads, TCRdb called clonotypes with MiXCR, one entry per CDR3 protein. This table has 55,000 to 70,000 distinct CDR3 sequences, over 90% appearing once. The sequenced material came from CD8+ T cells from PBMCs. These receptor sequences come from a human donor in good health. The CDR3 runs from the conserved cysteine through the conserved F or W. The D gene is left open where the match is weak. The listing skips clone size in some rows; elsewhere it reads once, few, many or a size class.

d_call clone_size j_call v_call cdr3_aa cdr3_nt
NA NA TRBJ2-7 TRBV29-1 CSVDLGQGIHEQYF TGCAGCGTTGACTTAGGCCAGGGAATCCACGAGCAGTACTTC
TRBD1 NA TRBJ1-4 TRBV5-1 CASSFYSTGTEYELFF TGCGCCAGCAGCTTTTACTCGACAGGGACCGAGTATGAACTGTTTTTT
NA NA TRBJ2-7 TRBV11-1 CASSPSTDPHEQYF TGTGCCAGCAGCCCGTCGACAGACCCCCACGAGCAGTACTTC
NA NA TRBJ1-1 TRBV27 CASSLSVMNTEAFF TGTGCCAGCAGTTTATCCGTTATGAACACTGAAGCTTTCTTT
NA NA TRBJ2-1 TRBV29-1 CSAPGGTGVFNEQFF TGCAGCGCTCCGGGGGGGACAGGAGTCTTCAATGAGCAGTTCTTC
NA NA TRBJ1-2 TRBV5-1 CASSSDIGLNYGYTF TGCGCCAGCAGCTCGGACATCGGACTTAACTATGGCTACACCTTC
NA once TRBJ1-1 TRBV7-9 CASSAPRRGNTEAFF TGTGCCAGCAGCGCCCCTCGCCGCGGTAACACTGAAGCTTTCTTT
TRBD1 NA TRBJ2-3 TRBV3-1 CASSPHAGTGYTDTQYF TGTGCCAGCAGCCCTCATGCCGGGACAGGATACACAGATACGCAGTATTTT
NA NA TRBJ2-7 TRBV3-1 CASSQRAYEQYF TGTGCCAGCAGCCAAAGGGCCTACGAGCAGTACTTC
NA NA TRBJ2-7 TRBV12-3/TRBV12-4 CASRSRESSYEQYF TGTGCCAGCAGGTCCAGGGAGAGCTCCTACGAGCAGTACTTC
TRBD1 NA TRBJ2-7 TRBV11-2 CASSLDTGDEQYF TGTGCCAGCAGCTTAGATACAGGGGACGAGCAGTACTTC
TRBD1 NA TRBJ1-4 TRBV5-4 CASSPDRGDEKLFF TGTGCCAGCAGCCCCGACAGGGGGGACGAAAAACTGTTTTTT
NA NA TRBJ2-1 TRBV28 CASSLRDARDEQFF TGTGCCAGCAGTCTCCGGGACGCCCGGGATGAGCAGTTCTTC
TRBD1 NA TRBJ2-2 TRBV29-1 CSVEPGQGVTGELFF TGCAGCGTTGAACCCGGACAGGGAGTTACCGGGGAGCTGTTTTTT
TRBD2 NA TRBJ2-2 TRBV10-3 CAISELERGNTGELFF TGTGCCATCAGTGAGCTGGAGCGGGGGAACACCGGGGAGCTGTTTTTT
NA few TRBJ2-7 TRBV11-2 CASSLRQDGYEQYF TGTGCCAGCAGCTTAAGGCAGGACGGCTACGAGCAGTACTTC
TRBD2 NA TRBJ2-3 TRBV9 CASSGLAGDTQYF TGTGCCAGCAGCGGTCTAGCGGGAGATACGCAGTATTTT
NA NA TRBJ1-2 TRBV4-3 CASSHSTGATYYGYTF TGCGCCAGCAGCCATAGTACTGGGGCCACCTACTATGGCTACACCTTC
NA once TRBJ1-5 TRBV4-1 CASSQERGPQPQHF TGCGCCAGCAGCCAAGAAAGGGGTCCTCAGCCCCAGCATTTT
NA NA TRBJ2-1 TRBV4-2 CASSQGGPGNEQFF TGTGCCAGCAGCCAGGGGGGGCCGGGGAATGAGCAGTTCTTC
TRBD1 NA TRBJ1-5 TRBV10-3 CAIGGQENQPQHF TGTGCCATCGGGGGACAGGAAAATCAGCCCCAGCATTTT
TRBD2 NA TRBJ2-1 TRBV5-1 CASSKASGGDEQFF TGCGCCAGCAGCAAAGCTAGCGGGGGAGATGAGCAGTTCTTC
NA NA TRBJ1-5 TRBV25-1 CASSGGGSNQPQHF TGTGCCAGCAGTGGAGGGGGTTCCAATCAGCCCCAGCATTTT
TRBD1 NA TRBJ2-3 TRBV29-1 CSVAGGTGGSTDTQYF TGCAGCGTTGCCGGAGGGACAGGCGGGAGCACAGATACGCAGTATTTT
TRBD1 NA TRBJ1-5 TRBV28 CASSPQGARQPQHF TGTGCCAGCAGCCCTCAGGGGGCAAGGCAGCCCCAGCATTTT
TRBD1 NA TRBJ2-5 TRBV15 CATSGTGVETQYF TGTGCCACCAGCGGGACAGGGGTAGAGACCCAGTACTTC
NA NA TRBJ2-4 TRBV28 CASSFAGALAKNIQYF TGTGCCAGCAGTTTTGCGGGGGCCCTCGCCAAAAACATTCAGTACTTC
TRBD1 NA TRBJ1-1 TRBV9 CASSGTGSQDGEAFF TGTGCCAGCAGCGGGACAGGTTCCCAAGATGGTGAAGCTTTCTTT
NA NA TRBJ2-3 TRBV7-8 CASSSSFGGASTDTQYF TGTGCCAGCAGCTCATCCTTCGGGGGAGCTAGCACAGATACGCAGTATTTT
NA NA TRBJ2-1 TRBV4-2 CASSQEFGVNEQFF TGTGCCAGCAGCCAAGAATTTGGGGTCAATGAGCAGTTCTTC
NA once TRBJ2-1 TRBV12-3/TRBV12-4 CASSFPGQSDEQFF TGTGCCAGCAGTTTCCCAGGGCAGAGCGATGAGCAGTTCTTC
NA NA TRBJ2-3 TRBV6-1 CASSDGSARINTDTQYF TGTGCCAGCAGTGACGGATCTGCACGTATAAACACAGATACGCAGTATTTT
NA NA TRBJ2-7 TRBV27 CASSSPSGEDYEQYF TGTGCCAGCAGTTCTCCATCCGGCGAGGATTACGAGCAGTACTTC
NA NA TRBJ1-4 TRBV5-6 CASSAWTVGTNEKLFF TGTGCCAGCAGCGCCTGGACGGTGGGAACTAATGAAAAACTGTTTTTT
NA NA TRBJ2-1 TRBV6-5 CASSYSVYQISYNEQFF TGTGCCAGCAGTTACTCGGTCTACCAGATCTCCTACAATGAGCAGTTCTTC
NA NA TRBJ2-5 TRBV29-1 CSVEDHLVSQETQYF TGCAGCGTTGAAGATCACCTCGTCAGTCAAGAGACCCAGTACTTC
NA once TRBJ2-5 TRBV3-1 CASSQDPGTPGQTQYF TGTGCCAGCAGCCAAGATCCCGGGACACCCGGGCAGACCCAGTACTTC
NA NA TRBJ2-7 TRBV30 CAWSVGSTYEQYF TGTGCCTGGAGTGTAGGGAGTACCTACGAGCAGTACTTC
NA NA TRBJ1-2 TRBV30 CAWSDSYGYTF TGTGCCTGGAGTGACAGCTATGGCTACACCTTC
NA NA TRBJ2-2 TRBV7-7 CASSHGPPGTGELFF TGTGCTAGCAGCCATGGACCACCCGGCACCGGGGAGCTGTTTTTT
TRBD2 NA TRBJ2-5 TRBV15 CATSRDPSGGGETQYF TGTGCCACCAGCAGAGATCCCAGCGGGGGGGGAGAGACCCAGTACTTC
TRBD1 NA TRBJ2-7 TRBV2 CASTPQGLSYEQYF TGTGCCAGCACCCCACAGGGGCTGTCCTACGAGCAGTACTTC
TRBD1 NA TRBJ1-1 TRBV10-3 CAISENTGESAFF TGTGCCATCAGTGAGAACACAGGGGAGTCGGCTTTCTTT
TRBD2 once TRBJ2-3 TRBV7-8 CASSRLYSGKADTQYF TGTGCCAGCAGCCGCTTGTATAGCGGGAAGGCAGATACGCAGTATTTT
TRBD1 once TRBJ1-6 TRBV19 CASSPGTGKNSPLHF TGTGCCAGTAGTCCAGGGACAGGGAAAAATTCACCCCTCCACTTT
NA NA TRBJ1-6 TRBV6-2/TRBV6-3 CASSYVDSFNSPLHF TGTGCCAGCAGTTACGTGGACAGCTTCAATTCACCCCTCCACTTT
NA NA TRBJ1-5 TRBV12-3/TRBV12-4 CASSDPKVSNQPQHF TGTGCCAGCAGTGACCCCAAGGTATCGAATCAGCCCCAGCATTTT
NA few TRBJ2-7 TRBV3-1 CASSPGTARNYEQYF TGTGCCAGCAGTCCCGGAACCGCTAGGAACTACGAGCAGTACTTC
NA NA TRBJ2-5 TRBV18 CASSPPVPETQYF TGTGCCAGCTCACCACCGGTTCCGGAGACCCAGTACTTC
NA NA TRBJ2-1 TRBV13 CASSPPNGQDNEQFF TGTGCCAGCAGCCCGCCGAACGGGCAGGACAATGAGCAGTTCTTC
NA NA TRBJ1-1 TRBV29-1 CSVAFQGNTEAFF TGCAGCGTTGCCTTCCAGGGGAACACTGAAGCTTTCTTT